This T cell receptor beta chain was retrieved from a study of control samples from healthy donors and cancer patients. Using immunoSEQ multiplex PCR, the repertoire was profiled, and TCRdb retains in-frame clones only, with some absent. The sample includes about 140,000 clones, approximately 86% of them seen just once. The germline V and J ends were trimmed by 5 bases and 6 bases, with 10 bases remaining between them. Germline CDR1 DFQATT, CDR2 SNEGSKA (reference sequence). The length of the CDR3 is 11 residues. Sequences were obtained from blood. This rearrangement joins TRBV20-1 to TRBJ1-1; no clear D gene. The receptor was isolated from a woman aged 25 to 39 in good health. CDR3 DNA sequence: TGCAGTGCTCGACACGGACCTGAAGCTTTCTTT. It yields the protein CSARHGPEAFF.